Listed below are T cell receptor beta chains from one sample, sequenced in a study of blood T cell repertoires in COVID-19. Measured with immunoSEQ multiplex PCR; TCRdb has only the in-frame clones, and not every one. The sample consists of approximately 110,000 clones, about 75% of them appearing once. The sequenced sample consisted of peripheral blood. Receptors originate from a man aged 80 or over with acute or convalescent COVID-19. CDR3s include the opening cysteine and the closing phenylalanine or tryptophan. The order of the fields is CDR3 length, J gene, clone size, V gene, D gene, CDR3 protein, CDR3 DNA. The D gene is left open where the match is weak. Expanded clones are given a class, and other clones once, few, many or no size at all.

>12|TRBJ2-5|many|TRBV28|NA
CASSSHKETQYF
TGTGCCAGCAGCTCACATAAAGAGACCCAGTACTTC
>17|TRBJ2-7|NA|TRBV4-3|TRBD2
CASSQDLMTGGSYEQYF
TGCGCCAGCAGCCAAGATTTAATGACGGGGGGCTCCTACGAGCAGTACTTC
>12|TRBJ1-6|NA|TRBV6-5|NA
CASRRENSPLHF
TGTGCCAGCAGGCGAGAAAATTCACCCCTCCACTTT
>15|TRBJ1-5|NA|TRBV27|NA
CASSSLKQGFQPQHF
TGTGCCAGCAGTTCTTTAAAACAGGGATTTCAGCCCCAGCATTTT
>14|TRBJ2-7|NA|TRBV24-1|NA
CATSDSRKTYEQYF
TGTGCCACCAGTGATTCTAGGAAGACCTACGAGCAGTACTTC
>16|TRBJ2-3|NA|TRBV7-2|NA
CASSLTSREPTDTQYF
TGTGCCAGCAGCTTAACCTCCCGGGAGCCCACAGATACGCAGTATTTT
>14|TRBJ2-2|NA|TRBV9|NA
CASSPQRGTGELFF
TGTGCCAGCAGTCCCCAAAGGGGAACCGGGGAGCTGTTTTTT
>17|TRBJ2-2|NA|TRBV21-1|NA
CASSYRPGGTPTGELFF
TGTGCCAGCAGCTACCGACCCGGAGGAACCCCAACCGGGGAGCTGTTTTTT
>17|TRBJ1-1|NA|TRBV7-9|TRBD1
CASSLDRDSDMNTEAFF
TGTGCCAGCAGCTTAGACCGGGACAGTGACATGAACACTGAAGCTTTCTTT
>15|TRBJ2-3|many|TRBV27|TRBD1
CASSPRDRTTDTQYF
TGTGCCAGCAGTCCACGGGACAGAACCACAGATACGCAGTATTTT
>15|TRBJ2-7|NA|TRBV29-1|NA
CSVEDLGGNSYEQYF
TGCAGCGTTGAAGATCTGGGGGGAAACTCCTACGAGCAGTACTTC
>15|TRBJ2-5|few|TRBV6-1|NA
CASSEVWGEGETQYF
TGTGCCAGCAGTGAAGTATGGGGGGAAGGGGAGACCCAGTACTTC
>13|TRBJ2-7|few|TRBV7-9|NA
CASSLSTRNEQYF
TGTGCCAGCAGCTTAAGTACGAGGAACGAGCAGTACTTC
>18|TRBJ2-1|many|TRBV24-1|NA
CATSDFSPTGDSYNEQFF
TGTGCCACCAGTGATTTTTCCCCTACGGGAGACTCCTACAATGAGCAGTTCTTC
>15|TRBJ2-3|NA|TRBV7-3|NA
CASSLTGLDTDTQYF
TGTGCCAGCAGCTTAACGGGACTTGACACAGATACGCAGTATTTT
>14|TRBJ1-3|few|TRBV6-1|NA
CASSEGSTGNTIYF
TGTGCCAGCAGTGAAGGGAGTACTGGAAACACCATATATTTT
>15|TRBJ1-5|NA|TRBV6-5|NA
CASSKGVVGNQPQHF
TGTGCCAGCAGCAAAGGAGTGGTTGGCAATCAGCCCCAGCATTTT
>14|TRBJ1-4|NA|TRBV27|NA
CASSLSGFNEKLFF
TGTGCCAGCAGTTTATCGGGCTTTAATGAAAAACTGTTTTTT
>10|TRBJ1-5|NA|TRBV24-1|NA
CATRGPGEHF
TGTGCCACCAGGGGGCCGGGGGAGCATTTT
>15|TRBJ2-2|many|TRBV6-5|TRBD2
CASSRTSGNTGELFF
TGTGCCAGCAGTAGGACTAGCGGGAACACCGGGGAGCTGTTTTTT
>13|TRBJ1-1|NA|TRBV2|NA
CASKTGANTEAFF
TGTGCCAGCAAGACAGGAGCGAACACTGAAGCTTTCTTT
>14|TRBJ2-3|once|TRBV29-1|NA
CSALEGEFTDTQYF
TGCAGCGCCCTAGAGGGGGAGTTCACAGATACGCAGTATTTT
>14|TRBJ2-7|once|TRBV25-1|NA
CASSPSGLSYEQYF
TGTGCCAGCAGCCCGTCAGGCCTCTCCTACGAGCAGTACTTC
>15|TRBJ2-3|NA|TRBV2|TRBD2
CASSYSGRGADTQYF
TGTGCCAGCAGTTATAGCGGGAGAGGGGCAGATACGCAGTATTTT
>14|TRBJ2-1|NA|TRBV7-9|NA
CASSLTGTVDEQFF
TGTGCCAGCAGCCTGACCGGGACTGTGGATGAGCAGTTCTTC
>14|TRBJ1-1|NA|TRBV7-2|NA
CASSLGQANTEAFF
TGTGCCAGCAGCTTAGGACAGGCGAACACTGAAGCTTTCTTT
>15|TRBJ2-7|once|TRBV6-5|TRBD2
CASSPGTSGGYEQYF
TGTGCCAGCAGCCCCGGGACTAGCGGAGGCTACGAGCAGTACTTC
>14|TRBJ1-5|once|TRBV9|TRBD1
CASGTEATYQPQHF
TGTGCCAGCGGGACAGAGGCAACCTATCAGCCCCAGCATTTT
>12|TRBJ2-7|once|TRBV29-1|NA
CSGTVSPYEQYF
TGCAGCGGCACTGTCTCCCCCTACGAGCAGTACTTC
>18|TRBJ2-1|NA|TRBV7-9|TRBD2
CASSFSGTSGRFGNEQFF
TGTGCCAGCAGCTTTTCCGGGACTAGCGGGAGGTTCGGCAATGAGCAGTTCTTC
>13|TRBJ2-1|NA|TRBV27|NA
CASSRDRRGEQFF
TGTGCCAGCAGTCGAGATCGCCGTGGTGAGCAGTTCTTC
>13|TRBJ2-7|few|TRBV28|NA
CASRKQGYSEQYF
TGTGCCAGCAGAAAACAGGGATACAGCGAGCAGTACTTC
>12|TRBJ2-7|NA|TRBV18|NA
CASLDSGYEQYF
TGTGCCAGCCTGGACAGCGGCTACGAGCAGTACTTC
>16|TRBJ2-5|NA|TRBV7-9|TRBD2
CASSGGLAGQQETQYF
TGTGCCAGCAGCGGTGGACTAGCGGGCCAACAAGAGACCCAGTACTTC
>14|TRBJ2-1|NA|TRBV11-2|NA
CASSLARERDEQFF
TGTGCCAGCAGCTTAGCGCGGGAACGGGACGAGCAGTTCTTC
>16|TRBJ2-4|NA|TRBV5-1|NA
CASSLTPGYGKNIQYF
TGCGCCAGCAGCTTGACCCCAGGGTACGGCAAAAACATTCAGTACTTC
>14|TRBJ1-1|NA|TRBV15|NA
CATSGLRGFTEAFF
TGTGCCACCAGCGGACTCCGGGGTTTCACTGAAGCTTTCTTT
>16|TRBJ2-2|NA|TRBV11-2|TRBD2
CASSLDRLAGAGELFF
TGTGCCAGCAGCTTAGATAGGTTAGCGGGAGCCGGGGAGCTGTTTTTT
>12|TRBJ2-3|NA|TRBV29-1|NA
CSVGDGTDTQYF
TGCAGCGTAGGGGATGGAACAGATACGCAGTATTTT
>17|TRBJ2-6|NA|TRBV5-1|TRBD2
CASSLMTSGSGANVLTF
TGCGCCAGCAGCTTGATGACTAGCGGCTCTGGGGCCAACGTCCTGACTTTC
>17|TRBJ1-3|once|TRBV18|NA
CASSPNGRGLSGNTIYF
TGTGCCAGCTCACCAAACGGCAGGGGCCTCTCTGGAAACACCATATATTTT
>14|TRBJ1-4|NA|TRBV28|NA
CASSYPGGGEKLFF
TGTGCCAGCAGTTACCCGGGCGGGGGGGAAAAACTGTTTTTT
>15|TRBJ2-3|NA|TRBV5-6|TRBD2
CASSWPGLGIHTQYF
TGTGCCAGCAGCTGGCCGGGACTAGGGATCCATACGCAGTATTTT
>15|TRBJ2-1|NA|TRBV5-4|TRBD2
CASSLLAGIRNEQFF
TGTGCCAGCAGCCTCCTAGCGGGAATTAGAAATGAGCAGTTCTTC
>15|TRBJ2-1|NA|TRBV28|NA
CASSALDSKSNEQFF
TGTGCCAGCAGTGCCCTGGACAGTAAATCGAATGAGCAGTTCTTC
>13|TRBJ2-7|NA|TRBV7-2|NA
CASSFGRSYEQYF
TGTGCCAGCAGCTTTGGGCGATCCTACGAGCAGTACTTC
>16|TRBJ2-2|once|TRBV2|TRBD2
CASNHRTSGRTGELFF
TGTGCCAGCAACCATCGGACTAGCGGGAGAACCGGGGAGCTGTTTTTT
>18|TRBJ2-1|NA|TRBV6-2/TRBV6-3|TRBD2
CASSYVLGSGSTLDEQFF
TGTGCCAGCAGTTATGTTTTAGGTAGCGGGAGTACTTTGGATGAGCAGTTCTTC
>17|TRBJ2-7|NA|TRBV28|TRBD2
CASSPGTSDTATYEQYF
TGTGCCAGCAGTCCCGGGACTAGCGACACCGCTACCTACGAGCAGTACTTC
>15|TRBJ2-4|once|TRBV7-8|TRBD1
CASSSRTGGYDIQYF
TGTGCCAGCAGCTCAAGGACAGGGGGGTACGACATTCAGTACTTC
>14|TRBJ1-5|few|TRBV19|NA
CASSIGAGRQPQHF
TGTGCCAGTAGTATTGGGGCAGGGAGGCAGCCCCAGCATTTT
>15|TRBJ1-6|few|TRBV14|NA
CASSQDLQGNSPLHF
TGTGCCAGCAGCCAAGATCTGCAGGGGAATTCACCCCTCCACTTT
>16|TRBJ2-1|NA|TRBV15|TRBD2
CATSRALTGGLYEQFF
TGTGCCACCAGCAGAGCTTTGACGGGAGGTCTCTATGAGCAGTTCTTC